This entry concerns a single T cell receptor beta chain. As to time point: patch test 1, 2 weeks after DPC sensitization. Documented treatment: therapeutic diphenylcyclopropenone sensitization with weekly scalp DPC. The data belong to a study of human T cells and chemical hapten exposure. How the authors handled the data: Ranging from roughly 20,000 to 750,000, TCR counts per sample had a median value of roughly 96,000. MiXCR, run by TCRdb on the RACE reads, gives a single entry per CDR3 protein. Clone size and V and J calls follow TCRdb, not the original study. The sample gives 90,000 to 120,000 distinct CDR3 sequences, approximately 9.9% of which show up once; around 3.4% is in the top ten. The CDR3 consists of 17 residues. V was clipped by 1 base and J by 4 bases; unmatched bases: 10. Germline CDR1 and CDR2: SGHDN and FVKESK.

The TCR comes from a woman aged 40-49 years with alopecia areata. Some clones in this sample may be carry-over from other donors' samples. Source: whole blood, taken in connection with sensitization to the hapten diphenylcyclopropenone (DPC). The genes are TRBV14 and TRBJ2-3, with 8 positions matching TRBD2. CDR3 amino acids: CASSQVAAGTRADTQYF. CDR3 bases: TGTGCCAGCAGCCAAGTCGCCGCCGGGACTAGGGCAGATACGCAGTATTTT.